The source of this T cell receptor (beta chain) is a study of T-cell reconstitution after alpha-beta-depleted transplantation in children. Study results and caveats: Elevated TCRbeta diversity at day 60 was traced, in some patients, to surviving recipient T cells and thymic progenitors. Alpha-beta T cells about two months after transplant reportedly derived from several hundred expanded graft clones.

This clonotype has at least ten counts. What it binds is unknown. The TCRbeta library was prepared with unique molecular identifiers. A single record per CDR3 protein comes from TCRdb applying MiXCR to the PCR reads. The top ten hold around 7.5% of the sample, which has about 300,000 distinct CDR3 sequences, around 10% seen once. Sequencing was performed on PBMCs, taken before TCRalphabeta/CD19-depleted stem cell transplant. The sequence was obtained from a boy under three years old with acute myeloid leukemia, due to receive a stem cell transplant.

The CDR3 sequence: CSARPKWLVFF. Written as DNA, the CDR3 is TGCAGTGCTAGACCCAAGTGGCTCGTTTTCTTT. The J gene is TRBJ1-1, the V gene TRBV20-1; D call uncertain. The V end was cut by 2 bases, the J end by 13 bases, with 14 bases between. The CDR3 is 11 residues long. Germline CDR1 DFQATT, CDR2 SNEGSKA (reference sequence).